The present TCR beta chain was sequenced within a study of T cell responses to AZD1222 COVID-19 vaccine. Whole-study results and caveats: Scientists sampled the repertoires only once the peak T cell response had passed. Close to half of all spike-specific TCRs reportedly target regions of the variants that are unmutated. A mostly white British donor set with more females was recruited, and clonal diversity was possibly underestimated.

The junction had 4 bases not matched to a gene; V was cut back by 4 bases and J by 6 bases. Germline V gives CDR1 KGHDR, CDR2 SFDVKD. The CDR3 is 14 residues long. Details on this clone: The target antigen is unknown.

Repertoires were generated with immunoSEQ multiplex PCR, while TCRdb's copy carries only in-frame clones and drops some. This table holds roughly 270,000 clones, 94% found once. Second doses that came at about 4 or about 12 weeks were put together. This receptor was identified in an adult who received the AZD1222 COVID-19 vaccine. The source was peripheral blood, collected 28 days after the second AZD1222 dose. V usage is TRBV24-1 and J usage is TRBJ2-2; 7 bases agree with TRBD1. DNA of the CDR3: TGTGCCACCAGTGACCCGACAGGGTCCGGGGAGCTGTTTTTT. Residues: CATSDPTGSGELFF.